This paragraph covers one T cell receptor beta chain sequence. Peripheral blood CD8+ and CD4+ T cells were profiled by TCR beta sequencing. Relapsing-remitting disease, either stable or active, was present in the treatment-naive patients who were the multiple sclerosis controls. The data belong to a study of CD8 T cells in Susac syndrome. RNA, at roughly 0.45 to 1 ug, was reverse transcribed with random hexamers. TCR beta CDR3 was amplified by immunoSEQ covering 54 Vbeta and 13 Jbeta. TCRdb recomputed calls from the immunoSEQ multiplex PCR reads with MiXCR, one row per CDR3 protein. The sample has approximately 300,000 distinct CDR3 sequences, around 89% seen once. The CDR3 extends over 16 amino acids. Germline trimming cut 6 bases from V and 0 bases from J; bases unmatched to any gene: 7. Germline CDR1 MNHNY, CDR2 SVGAGI (reference sequence).

The chain employs TRBV6-6 and TRBJ2-3, with TRBD2 identical over 9 bases. The receptor was derived from a human donor with multiple sclerosis. Sample: CD8+ T cells from PBMCs. CDR3 residues: CASRIPSGVSTDTQYF. CDR3 nucleotides: TGTGCCAGCAGAATTCCTAGCGGGGTTAGCACAGATACGCAGTATTTT.